This is a list of T cell receptor beta chains from one sample in a study of OX40 agonist ivuxolimab in advanced cancers. The table came from immunoSEQ multiplex PCR; TCRdb's copy has only in-frame clones and leaves some out. This sample yields under 85,000 clones, of which around 90% are seen a single time; 0.24% belongs to the top ten. Sequencing used CD4+ or CD8+ T cells sorted from blood, obtained in a trial of the OX40 agonist ivuxolimab. The receptors come from an adult with an advanced solid tumor such as melanoma, head and neck, liver or kidney cancer. CDR3s include the opening cysteine and the closing phenylalanine or tryptophan. The D gene is left open where the match is weak. Clone size is stated in some rows and not others, as once, few, many or a class when expanded.

CSAITTGGESEAFF TGCAGCGCCATCACGACAGGGGGCGAATCTGAAGCTTTCTTT TRBJ1-1 TRBD1 . TRBV29-1
CASRGTAGNQPQHF TGTGCCAGCAGGGGGACAGCTGGCAATCAGCCCCAGCATTTT TRBJ1-5 TRBD1 . TRBV2
CASSYGTGGGAFF TGTGCCAGCAGTTACGGGACAGGCGGGGGGGCTTTCTTT TRBJ1-1 TRBD1 . TRBV6-5
CASIGTGLPLADQETQYF TGTGCCAGCATTGGGACAGGGTTACCACTAGCGGACCAAGAGACCCAGTACTTC TRBJ2-5 . . TRBV28
CASSPQRGTQYF TGTGCCAGCAGCCCACAGCGGGGTACGCAGTATTTT TRBJ2-3 TRBD2 . TRBV7-6
CASSLGASGSIGEQFF TGTGCCAGCAGCTTAGGCGCTAGCGGGAGCATTGGTGAGCAGTTCTTC TRBJ2-1 TRBD2 . TRBV11-3
CASSNGQGSYNEQFF TGTGCCAGCAGTAACGGACAGGGGTCCTACAATGAGCAGTTCTTC TRBJ2-1 TRBD1 . TRBV6-5
CASSLEQGGNGYTF TGTGCCAGCAGCCTAGAACAGGGGGGTAATGGCTACACCTTC TRBJ1-2 TRBD1 . TRBV5-4
CASSLASYEQYF TGTGCCAGCAGCTTAGCCTCCTACGAGCAGTACTTC TRBJ2-7 . . TRBV11-2
CASSRNRNYGYTF TGTGCCAGCAGCCGCAATCGTAACTATGGCTACACCTTC TRBJ1-2 . . TRBV7-8
CASTQTAGVGDEQFF TGTGCCAGCACTCAAACAGCGGGAGTAGGGGATGAGCAGTTCTTC TRBJ2-1 TRBD2 . TRBV7-2
CASSLSTTPGTGDSPLHF TGTGCCAGCAGTTTATCGACAACGCCCGGGACAGGGGATTCACCCCTCCACTTT TRBJ1-6 TRBD1 . TRBV27
CASSSFASRYEQFF TGTGCCAGCAGCTCTTTTGCCTCCCGATATGAGCAGTTCTTC TRBJ2-1 . . TRBV11-1
CASSYTTGAASEKLFF TGTGCCAGCAGTTACACGACAGGGGCCGCTAGTGAAAAACTGTTTTTT TRBJ1-4 TRBD1 once TRBV6-5
CASSLEQGPYEQYF TGTGCCAGCAGTTTAGAGCAGGGACCCTACGAGCAGTACTTC TRBJ2-7 . . TRBV6-5
CSAGLGYEQYF TGCAGTGCGGGACTAGGCTACGAGCAGTACTTC TRBJ2-7 TRBD2 . TRBV20-1
CASSGPTGTPEQYF TGTGCCAGCAGTGGGCCGACAGGGACCCCCGAGCAGTACTTC TRBJ2-7 TRBD1 . TRBV6-1
CASSFGTSGRPSTDTQYF TGCGCCAGCAGCTTCGGGACTAGCGGGAGGCCCAGCACAGATACGCAGTATTTT TRBJ2-3 TRBD2 once TRBV5-1
CATQGFNEQFF TGTGCCACTCAAGGTTTCAATGAGCAGTTCTTC TRBJ2-1 . . TRBV6-1
CASSTFRTGENSYEQYF TGTGCCAGCAGCACCTTTCGTACAGGGGAAAACTCCTACGAGCAGTACTTC TRBJ2-7 TRBD1 medium-sized TRBV5-6
CASSPRGGTGSYEQYF TGTGCCAGTAGTCCAAGAGGAGGGACAGGGTCCTACGAGCAGTACTTC TRBJ2-7 TRBD1 . TRBV19
CASSVGGSNQPQHF TGTGCCAGCAGCGTTGGCGGGAGCAATCAGCCCCAGCATTTT TRBJ1-5 . . TRBV9
CASSQDRRRGTNEKLFF TGTGCCAGCAGCCAAGATCGGAGGAGGGGCACTAATGAAAAACTGTTTTTT TRBJ1-4 . . TRBV14
CASRREGYEQYF TGCGCCAGCAGACGGGAGGGCTACGAGCAGTACTTC TRBJ2-7 TRBD2 . TRBV5-1
CASSLGGFRSQETQYF TGTGCTAGTTCCTTGGGTGGGTTTAGGTCCCAAGAGACCCAGTACTTC TRBJ2-5 . . TRBV12-5
CAISGKTSLPVEQFF TGTGCCATCAGTGGAAAGACTAGTCTGCCGGTTGAGCAGTTCTTC TRBJ2-1 . . TRBV10-3
CASSEVTLGNTIYF TGTGCCAGCAGTGAAGTGACACTCGGAAACACCATATATTTT TRBJ1-3 . . TRBV6-1
CASSLGVQITEAFF TGTGCCAGCAGCTTAGGTGTGCAGATCACTGAAGCTTTCTTT TRBJ1-1 . . TRBV11-3
CASSRGRWNEKLFF TGTGCCAGCAGCCGCGGACGGTGGAATGAAAAACTGTTTTTT TRBJ1-4 . . TRBV5-4
CASSLRADVGEQFF TGCGCCAGCAGCTTGCGAGCGGACGTCGGTGAGCAGTTCTTC TRBJ2-1 . . TRBV5-1
CASTQRGLGIQPQHF TGCGCCAGCACCCAACGGGGGCTCGGTATTCAGCCCCAGCATTTT TRBJ1-5 . . TRBV10-2
CASSIISGYNEQFF TGTGCCAGTAGTATAATCTCGGGGTACAATGAGCAGTTCTTC TRBJ2-1 . . TRBV19
CASGGGVRTGELFF TGCGCCAGCGGGGGCGGGGTACGAACCGGGGAGCTGTTTTTT TRBJ2-2 . . TRBV5-1
CASSPGTGSGSNQPQHF TGTGCCAGCAGCCCAGGGACAGGGAGTGGTAGCAATCAGCCCCAGCATTTT TRBJ1-5 TRBD1 once TRBV7-9
CASSLIETQYF TGTGCCAGCAGCTTGATAGAGACCCAGTACTTC TRBJ2-5 . . TRBV5-6
CASSPPGLEAKNIQYF TGTGCCAGCTCACCACCGGGACTTGAGGCCAAAAACATTCAGTACTTC TRBJ2-4 . . TRBV18
CASSSTGTGANYGYTF TGTGCCAGCAGCTCGACCGGGACAGGGGCCAACTATGGCTACACCTTC TRBJ1-2 TRBD1 . TRBV7-2
CSVVGGASGYTF TGCAGCGTCGTTGGGGGGGCGAGTGGCTACACCTTC TRBJ1-2 . . TRBV29-1
CASSSIAENSYEQYF TGTGCCAGCAGTTCTATAGCGGAAAACTCCTACGAGCAGTACTTC TRBJ2-7 . . TRBV6-5
CASSLFVNEQFF TGTGCCAGCAGCTTGTTTGTCAATGAGCAGTTCTTC TRBJ2-1 . . TRBV5-8
CASSFGGGTASTDTQYF TGCGCCAGCAGCTTCGGGGGCGGGACAGCGAGCACAGATACGCAGTATTTT TRBJ2-3 . . TRBV5-1
CASSPQTGMNTGELFF TGCGCCAGCAGCCCTCAGACAGGGATGAACACCGGGGAGCTGTTTTTT TRBJ2-2 TRBD1 . TRBV5-1
CASSLGRYEQYF TGCGCCAGCAGCTTAGGGCGTTACGAGCAGTACTTC TRBJ2-7 . . TRBV5-1
CASSLVLQETQYF TGCGCCAGCAGCTTGGTCCTACAAGAGACCCAGTACTTC TRBJ2-5 . . TRBV5-1
CASSQDRGGKSYEQYF TGCGCCAGCAGCCAAGATCGCGGGGGGAAATCCTACGAGCAGTACTTC TRBJ2-7 TRBD2 once TRBV4-1
CASHPNRGNEKLFF TGCGCCAGCCACCCTAACAGGGGTAATGAAAAACTGTTTTTT TRBJ1-4 TRBD1 . TRBV23-1
CASSQNLGAGTTDTQYF TGCGCCAGCAGCCAAAATTTAGGGGCGGGAACTACGGATACGCAGTATTTT TRBJ2-3 . . TRBV4-1
CASSLYRNLIDEQFF TGTGCCAGCAGTTTGTATAGAAACTTAATCGATGAGCAGTTCTTC TRBJ2-1 . . TRBV28
CASRLTSQDTQYF TGTGCCAGCAGGTTGACTAGTCAAGATACGCAGTATTTT TRBJ2-3 . . TRBV5-4
CASSTRVEETQYF TGTGCCAGCAGCACCAGGGTCGAGGAGACCCAGTACTTC TRBJ2-5 . . TRBV5-4
CASSPGVDYTGELFF TGTGCCAGCAGCCCCGGGGTAGATTACACCGGGGAGCTGTTTTTT TRBJ2-2 . . TRBV11-2